These 5 T cell receptor beta chains originate from one sample sequenced in a study of blood T cell repertoires in COVID-19. The repertoire was sequenced with immunoSEQ multiplex PCR; TCRdb's copy has only in-frame clones and lacks some. In the table there are more than 100,000 clones, 80% to 90% of which are singletons. The specimen sequenced was peripheral blood. These receptors were collected from a woman in her 70s with acute or convalescent COVID-19.

The chain is built from TRBV4-1 and TRBJ2-7, with 8 nucleotides matching TRBD1. Unmatched junction bases numbered 8, after V lost 1 base and J lost 6 bases. The CDR3 is 15 residues long. Per the germline V gene, CDR1 is MGHRA and CDR2 is YSYEKL. CDR3 region: CASSQVPGQGSEQYF. In nucleotides, the CDR3 is TGCGCCAGCAGCCAAGTCCCCGGACAGGGTAGCGAGCAGTACTTC.

V and J are TRBV6-6 and TRBJ2-5; 7 bases map to TRBD1. Per the germline V gene, CDR1 is MNHNY and CDR2 is SVGAGI (reference sequence). There are 16 residues in the CDR3. J gave up 1 base and V 4 bases, and 9 bases lay outside the gene matches. CDR3 sequence: CASSSALPGGQETQYF. The CDR3 DNA reads TGTGCCAGCAGTTCGGCGCTACCAGGGGGCCAAGAGACCCAGTACTTC.

This clone was seen only a few times. The chain employs TRBV28 and TRBJ1-4; a possible D gene is TRBD1 (6 bases). V lost 6 bases and J lost 7, with 12 bases in between. The CDR3 spans 13 residues. CDR1 is MDHEN and CDR2 is SYDVKM in the germline V gene. The CDR3 loop is CASSLPGVEKLFF. In nucleotides, the CDR3 is TGTGCCAGCAGCCTTCCAGGGGTTGAAAAACTGTTTTTT.

The gene calls are TRBV24-1 and TRBJ2-2; TRBD1 aligns across 7 bases. The CDR3 is 14 amino acids. Trimming cost V 11 bases and J 3 bases; bases outside gene matches: 8. CDR1 KGHDR and CDR2 SFDVKD come from the germline V gene. The CDR3 spells CAIDRAQDTGELFF. The CDR3 nucleotides read TGTGCCATTGACAGGGCGCAGGACACCGGGGAGCTGTTTTTT.

The chain uses TRBV14 and TRBJ2-3; 9 nucleotides align to TRBD1. The CDR3 has 15 residues. From germline, CDR1 is SGHDN and CDR2 FVKESK. The J segment lost 7 bases and the V segment lost 8 bases, leaving 13 bases of the junction unmatched. CDR3: CASSLRDRDLNTQYF. CDR3 nucleotides: TGTGCCAGCTCTCTACGGGACAGGGATTTGAATACGCAGTATTTT.